This T cell receptor beta chain was documented in a study of identical twins' blood T cells. The CDR3 covers 16 residues. Trimming removed 5 bases from V and 6 bases from J; junction bases left unmatched: 10. Per the germline V gene, CDR1 is LNHDA and CDR2 is SQIVND (reference sequence). At least ten counts were recorded for this clonotype. Its antigen is still unknown. TCR cDNA libraries were made from RNA using a previously described, modified protocol. Sample barcodes were added at both library ends during cDNA synthesis. As handled by the study authors: Clonotypes per individual ranged from about 85,000 to nearly 500,000. TCRdb reprocessed the 5' RACE reads with MiXCR, giving one entry per CDR3 protein. The V and J calls follow TCRdb's processing rather than the paper's. Here the sample spans 350,000 to 400,000 distinct CDR3 sequences, about 28% being singletons. The study's findings and limits: Twins shared more top CDR3 clonotypes than unrelated donors did.

The chain couples TRBV19 to TRBJ2-1, with 10 positions matching TRBD2. The sample taken for sequencing was PBMCs. This receptor was identified in a woman between 18 and 49 years old in good health. The DNA for the CDR3 is TGTGCCAGTAGTTCTTCCGGGACTAGCGCCCTCAATGAGCAGTTCTTC. Residues: CASSSSGTSALNEQFF.